Listed here are 27 T cell receptor beta chains from one sample, sequenced in a study of T cell changes during pregnancy in multiple sclerosis. Sequencing was performed with immunoSEQ multiplex PCR; in TCRdb, only in-frame clones are kept and a portion is missing. The sample holds 40,000 to 50,000 clones, 80% to 95% seen once. The source material was CD4+ T cells from peripheral blood mononuclear cells, sampled after pregnancy. These receptors came from a female donor in good health, enrolled as a control in a pregnancy study.

The chain has TRBV27 and TRBJ1-2; 7 bases match TRBD1. Germline V gives CDR1 MNHEY, CDR2 SMNVEV (reference sequence). V gave up 5 bases and J gave up 1 base; unmatched junction bases: 7. The CDR3 has 15 amino acids. CDR3 region: CASSVTGVVNYGYTF. CDR3 sequence (DNA): TGTGCCAGCAGTGTAACAGGGGTGGTTAACTATGGCTACACCTTC.

The chain joins TRBV14 to TRBJ2-7; D uncertain. Trimming removed 1 base at V and 4 bases at J, with 8 bases between. Germline loops: CDR1 SGHDN, CDR2 FVKESK. This CDR3 is 13 amino acids long. CDR3 nucleotides: TGTGCCAGCAGCCAAGTTCAGTTTTACGAGCAGTACTTC. Translating it yields CASSQVQFYEQYF. Combining the CDR3 with reference TRBV14 and TRBJ2-7 gives the whole variable domain EAGVTQFPSHSVIEKGQTVTLRCDPISGHDNLYWYRRVMGKEIKFLLHFVKESKQDESGMPNNRFLAERTGGTYSTLKVQPAELEDSGVYFCASSQVQFYEQYFGPGTRLTVT.

The rearrangement uses TRBV7-8 and TRBJ2-3, with D maybe TRBD2 (5 bases). V was pared by 1 base and J by 0 bases, with 11 bases between. The CDR3 length is 16 residues. Germline V gene sequence: CDR1 SGHVS, CDR2 FQNEAQ. The CDR3 DNA sequence: TGTGCCAGCAGCTTAGGTCCAGCGGCTAGCACAGATACGCAGTATTTT. Protein sequence: CASSLGPAASTDTQYF. Looking up the rest from reference TRBV7-8 and TRBJ2-3 gives the full variable domain: GAGVSQSPRYKVAKRGQDVALRCDPISGHVSLFWYQQALGQGPEFLTYFQNEAQLDKSGLPSDRFFAERPEGSVSTLKIQRTQQEDSAVYLCASSLGPAASTDTQYFGPGTRLTVL.

The chain couples TRBV28 to TRBJ1-6; 10 bases map to TRBD1. The V segment lost 3 bases and the J segment 11 bases; nucleotides outside the gene matches: 4. Germline loops: CDR1 MDHEN, CDR2 SYDVKM. This CDR3 contains 14 residues. The CDR3 loop reads CASSLGQGWAPLHF. DNA of the CDR3: TGTGCCAGCAGTTTGGGACAGGGGTGGGCACCCCTCCACTTT.

This rearrangement joins TRBV5-4 to TRBJ1-2, with 7 bases fitting TRBD1. The CDR3 is made up of 14 amino acids. Germline CDR1 is SGHNT and CDR2 is YYREEE (reference sequence). V was clipped by 2 bases and J by 8 bases; unmatched bases: 9. In DNA form, the CDR3 reads TGTGCCAGCAGCTTCTCGACAGGGTGGGCAGGCTACACCTTC. Residues: CASSFSTGWAGYTF.

This rearrangement joins TRBV28 to TRBJ2-2, with 7 bases fitting TRBD1. V trimming: 2 bases; J trimming: 1 base; junction bases outside the gene matches: 4. The CDR3 is made up of 16 amino acids. CDR1 is MDHEN and CDR2 is SYDVKM in the germline V gene. CDR3 sequence reads: CASSLEGAQNTGELFF. In DNA, the CDR3 is TGTGCCAGCAGTTTAGAGGGGGCGCAGAACACCGGGGAGCTGTTTTTT.

This clone was recorded only once. In DNA form, the CDR3 reads TGTGCCAGCAGCTTGGGACTCTTCTCCTACAATGAGCAGTTCTTC. The encoded protein is CASSLGLFSYNEQFF. The chain recombines TRBV7-2 with TRBJ2-1; maybe TRBD2 (6 bases). The CDR3 runs to 15 residues. Germline CDR1 reads SGHTA; CDR2 reads FQGNSA. V was shortened by 3 bases and J by 0 bases, with 9 bases between the two germline ends.

A single count supports this clone. The V call is TRBV5-4, the J call TRBJ1-2; 8 nucleotides align to TRBD1. Germline assignment: CDR1 SGHNT and CDR2 YYREEE (reference sequence). CDR3 size: 14 residues. With 4 bases clipped from V and 3 bases from J, the junction kept 5 bases outside the gene matches. In nucleotides, the CDR3 is TGTGCCAGCAGCCCGGGACAGGATCACTATGGCTACACCTTC. Its translation: CASSPGQDHYGYTF. Supplemented by reference TRBV5-4 and TRBJ1-2, the full variable domain reads ETGVTQSPTHLIKTRGQQVTLRCSSQSGHNTVSWYQQALGQGPQFIFQYYREEENGRGNFPPRFSGLQFPNYSSELNVNALELDDSALYLCASSPGQDHYGYTFGSGTRLTVV.

The chain couples TRBV2 to TRBJ2-1; 10 nucleotides agree with TRBD2. V lost 4 bases, J lost 5 bases, and 5 bases stayed unmatched. The CDR3 covers 15 residues. Per germline, CDR1 SNHLY and CDR2 FYNNEI. CDR3 loop: CASSGLAGLNNEQFF. The CDR3 DNA reads as TGTGCCAGCAGTGGACTAGCGGGTCTAAACAATGAGCAGTTCTTC. Variable domain in full (rest from reference TRBV2 and TRBJ2-1): EPEVTQTPSHQVTQMGQEVILRCVPISNHLYFYWYRQILGQKVEFLVSFYNNEISEKSEIFDDQFSVERPDGSNFTLKIRSTKLEDSAMYFCASSGLAGLNNEQFFGPGTRLTVL.

This chain joins TRBV7-8 and TRBJ1-2, with a weak D call TRBD1 (6 bases). CDR1 is SGHVS, CDR2 FQNEAQ, per germline. Trimming cost V 4 bases and J 2 bases, with 14 bases left between them. This CDR3 is 15 amino acids long. CDR3: CASSSSSTGNYGYTF. Written as DNA, the CDR3 is TGTGCCAGCAGCTCCTCCTCTACAGGGAACTATGGCTACACCTTC. Complete variable domain (other parts from reference TRBV7-8 and TRBJ1-2): GAGVSQSPRYKVAKRGQDVALRCDPISGHVSLFWYQQALGQGPEFLTYFQNEAQLDKSGLPSDRFFAERPEGSVSTLKIQRTQQEDSAVYLCASSSSSTGNYGYTFGSGTRLTVV.

The chain employs TRBV7-8 and TRBJ1-3, with D possibly matching TRBD1 (6 bases). The V gene lost 1 base and the J gene lost 6 bases, with 7 bases spanning the gap. This CDR3 has 13 residues. Germline V gene data show CDR1 as SGHVS and CDR2 as FQNEAQ. The CDR3 sequence is CASSLDRENTIYF. CDR3 bases: TGTGCCAGCAGCTTAGACAGGGAAAACACCATATATTTT.

V gene TRBV25-1 combines with J gene TRBJ1-4, with 8 bases lining up with TRBD1. CDR1 MGHDK and CDR2 SYGVNS come from the germline V gene. This CDR3 comprises 16 residues. V was pared by 4 bases and J by 4 bases, with 8 bases of the junction left unmatched. CDR3 residues: CASSGPRDRINEKLFF. CDR3 coding DNA: TGTGCCAGCAGTGGGCCCCGGGACAGGATTAATGAAAAACTGTTTTTT.

CDR3 nucleotides: TGTGCCAGCAGCTTCACCAGGGGAGAGACCCAGTACTTC. It specifies CASSFTRGETQYF. The chain recombines TRBV7-7 with TRBJ2-5, with a tentative D call TRBD1 (6 bases). Trimming left V 3 bases short and J 4 bases short, with 9 bases between. From germline, CDR1 is SSHAT and CDR2 FNYEAQ (reference sequence). This CDR3 comprises 13 residues. Full variable domain (outside the CDR3, taken from reference TRBV7-7 and TRBJ2-5): GAGVSQSPRYKVTKRGQDVTLRCDPISSHATLYWYQQALGQGPEFLTYFNYEAQPDKSGLPSDRFSAERPEGSISTLTIQRTEQRDSAMYRCASSFTRGETQYFGPGTRLLVL.

V and J are TRBV19 and TRBJ2-7; 9 bases agree with TRBD1. Germline trimming cut 10 bases from V and 5 bases from J; bases unmatched to any gene: 12. This CDR3 spans 14 amino acids. Germline loops: CDR1 LNHDA, CDR2 SQIVND (reference sequence). The CDR3 loop reads CATATRDRVNEQYF. In DNA form, the CDR3 reads TGTGCCACCGCGACCCGGGACAGGGTGAACGAGCAGTACTTC.

The chain recombines TRBV10-3 with TRBJ2-7; D not certain. The CDR3 loop spans 15 amino acids. V was trimmed by 0 bases and J by 0 bases, leaving 9 bases between them. Per the germline V gene, CDR1 is ENHRY and CDR2 is SYGVKD. The CDR3 DNA reads as TGTGCCATCAGTGAGTCGTGGGCGTCCTCCTACGAGCAGTACTTC. Encoded protein: CAISESWASSYEQYF.

The V gene is TRBV5-1, the J gene TRBJ2-2; 14 bases match TRBD2. With V trimmed by 3 bases and J by 5 bases, 6 bases remained unmatched. CDR3 length equals 17 residues. The germline gives CDR1 SGHRS, CDR2 YFSETQ. The CDR3 here is CASSSLRTSGGTGELFF. The CDR3 nucleotides are TGCGCCAGCAGCTCCCTTCGGACTAGCGGGGGGACCGGGGAGCTGTTTTTT.

The chain is built from TRBV6-4 and TRBJ2-2; possibly TRBD1 for D (5 bases). In germline, CDR1 is MRHNA, CDR2 SNTAGT. Between the trimmed V and J ends, which lost 2 bases and 3 bases, there was a span of 10 bases. This CDR3 has 15 amino acids. The CDR3 DNA reads TGTGCCAGCAGTGACCGAGACAGAGACACCGGGGAGCTGTTTTTT. This codes for CASSDRDRDTGELFF.

This clone was observed once. The chain carries TRBV4-3 and TRBJ2-3, with 8 bases matching TRBD2. Germline CDR1 is LGHNA and CDR2 is YSLEER. CDR3 length equals 17 residues. Losses at the gene ends were 0 bases for V and 3 bases for J; bases not matched to a gene: 8. Here the CDR3 DNA reads TGCGCCAGCAGCCAAGATCTTCCGGGAGGGCCGACAGATACGCAGTATTTT. The encoded protein is CASSQDLPGGPTDTQYF.

The chain couples TRBV15 to TRBJ1-1; D gene ambiguous. Germline V CDR1 and CDR2: LNHNV, YYDKDF (reference sequence). Deletions cut 1 base from V and 6 bases from J, with 36 bases between. The CDR3 consists of 22 residues. CDR3 in DNA: TGTGCCACCAGCAGAGGCCAGTGGGCTTTTTCACCCACGGGAGGTTCGTCGGCTGAAGCTTTCTTT. It encodes CATSRGQWAFSPTGGSSAEAFF.

The chain combines TRBV9 with TRBJ1-3; 8 nucleotides agree with TRBD1. The CDR3 sequence is 18 residues long. Trimming cost V 3 bases and J 3 bases; bases outside gene matches: 14. Per germline, CDR1 SGDLS and CDR2 YYNGEE. DNA for the CDR3: TGTGCCAGCAGCGCCCGGACAGGGACGATTAAGGGTGGAAACACCATATATTTT. This translates into CASSARTGTIKGGNTIYF.

The chain is built from TRBV7-9 and TRBJ2-5, with 9 bases fitting TRBD1. This CDR3 is built from 16 residues. The germline gives CDR1 SEHNR, CDR2 FQNEAQ (reference sequence). The V segment lost 5 bases and the J segment 6 bases; nucleotides outside the gene matches: 13. CDR3 region: CASSHKFQDRGQTQYF. CDR3 DNA sequence: TGTGCCAGCAGCCACAAGTTTCAGGACAGGGGCCAGACCCAGTACTTC.

This rearrangement joins TRBV6-1 to TRBJ1-1; D is possibly TRBD1 (5 bases). Germline V lookup: CDR1 MNHNS, CDR2 SASEGT. The CDR3 runs to 13 residues. The V end was cut by 5 bases, the J end by 5 bases, with 12 bases between. The DNA for the CDR3 is TGTGCCAGCAGTCCGTCCCGGGGGACTGAAGCTTTCTTT. Its protein product is CASSPSRGTEAFF.

This clone was seen once. This chain links TRBV9 with TRBJ2-1; D is ambiguous. Trimming left V 3 bases short and J 5 bases short, with 12 bases between. The germline gives CDR1 SGDLS, CDR2 YYNGEE. CDR3 length equals 14 residues. CDR3 protein: CASSGDILNNEQFF. The CDR3 region has the DNA TGTGCCAGCAGCGGTGACATACTTAACAATGAGCAGTTCTTC.

The chain links TRBV7-3 to TRBJ1-6; the match to TRBD1 covers 9 bases. The V gene end was trimmed by 5 bases and the J gene end by 8 bases; junction bases not matched to a gene: 7. This CDR3 has 15 residues. Germline CDR1 and CDR2: SGHTA and FQGTGA. The CDR3 is CASSRTGGEDSPLHF. CDR3 nucleotide sequence: TGTGCCAGCAGCCGTACAGGGGGCGAGGATTCACCCCTCCACTTT.

In DNA form, the CDR3 reads TGCGCCAGCAGCCAACTTGCGGGAGGGGTCGGGGAGCTGTTTTTT. As protein: CASSQLAGGVGELFF. The rearrangement uses TRBV4-1 and TRBJ2-2; TRBD2 matches at 9 bases. With V trimmed by 2 bases and J by 7 bases, 5 bases remained unmatched. CDR1 is MGHRA, CDR2 YSYEKL, per germline. This CDR3 region has 15 residues.

The rearrangement links TRBV4-1 to TRBJ1-1; D is undetermined. V lost 4 bases and J 2 bases, leaving 14 bases between the germline ends. CDR1 and CDR2 from the germline V gene are MGHRA and YSYEKL. This CDR3 comprises 15 residues. The CDR3 here is CASSPQQRLNTEAFF. The CDR3 DNA reads as TGCGCCAGCAGCCCTCAGCAAAGACTCAACACTGAAGCTTTCTTT.

The rearrangement uses TRBV27 and TRBJ1-2, with 7 bases that match TRBD1. Germline-derived CDR1 and CDR2 are MNHEY and SMNVEV (reference sequence). The CDR3 sequence is 14 residues long. Trimming took 2 bases from V and 4 from J; bases not matched to a gene: 4. CDR3 region: CASSLRGRIYGYTF. The CDR3 nucleotides read TGTGCCAGCAGTTTAAGGGGGCGAATCTATGGCTACACCTTC.